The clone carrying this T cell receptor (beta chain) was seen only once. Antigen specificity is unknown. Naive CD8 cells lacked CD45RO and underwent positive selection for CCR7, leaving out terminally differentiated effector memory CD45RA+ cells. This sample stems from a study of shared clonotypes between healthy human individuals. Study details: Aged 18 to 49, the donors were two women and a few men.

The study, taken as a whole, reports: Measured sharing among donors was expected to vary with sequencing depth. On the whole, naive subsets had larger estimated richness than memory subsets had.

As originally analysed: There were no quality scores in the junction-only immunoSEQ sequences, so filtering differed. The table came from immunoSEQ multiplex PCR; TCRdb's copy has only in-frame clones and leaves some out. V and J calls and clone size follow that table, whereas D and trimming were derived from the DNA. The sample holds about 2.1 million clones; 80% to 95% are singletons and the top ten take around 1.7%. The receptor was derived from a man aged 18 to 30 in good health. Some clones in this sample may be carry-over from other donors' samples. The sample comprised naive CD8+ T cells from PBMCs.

In nucleotides, the CDR3 is TGTGCCAGCAGCTTAGTAGGCAGGGGGCACGGAGCTTTCTTT. This sequence encodes CASSLVGRGHGAFF. This chain links TRBV7-2 with TRBJ1-1; 8 bases are a match to TRBD1. Per the germline V gene, CDR1 is SGHTA and CDR2 is FQGNSA. CDR3 size: 14 residues. V shed 1 base and J 10 bases; nucleotides not matched to a gene: 8.